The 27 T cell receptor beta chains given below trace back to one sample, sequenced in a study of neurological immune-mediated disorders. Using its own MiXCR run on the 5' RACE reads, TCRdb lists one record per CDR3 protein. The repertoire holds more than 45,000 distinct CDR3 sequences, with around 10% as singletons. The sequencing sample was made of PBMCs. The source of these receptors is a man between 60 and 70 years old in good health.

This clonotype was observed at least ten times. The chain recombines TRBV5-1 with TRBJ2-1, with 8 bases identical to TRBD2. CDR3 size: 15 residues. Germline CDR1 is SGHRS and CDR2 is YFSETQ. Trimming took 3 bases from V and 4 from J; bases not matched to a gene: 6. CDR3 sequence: CASSSTSGTYNEQFF. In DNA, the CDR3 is TGCGCCAGCAGCTCCACTAGCGGCACTTACAATGAGCAGTTCTTC.

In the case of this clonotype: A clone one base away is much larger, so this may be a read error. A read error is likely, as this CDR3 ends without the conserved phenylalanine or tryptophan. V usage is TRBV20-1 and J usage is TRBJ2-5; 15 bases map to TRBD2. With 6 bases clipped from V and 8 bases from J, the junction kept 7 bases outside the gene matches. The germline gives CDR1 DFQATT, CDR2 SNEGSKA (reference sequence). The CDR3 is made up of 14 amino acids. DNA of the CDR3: TGCAGTGCGGCCGGGACTAGCGGGGGGCCAACCCAGTACTCC. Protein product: CSAAGTSGGPTQYS.

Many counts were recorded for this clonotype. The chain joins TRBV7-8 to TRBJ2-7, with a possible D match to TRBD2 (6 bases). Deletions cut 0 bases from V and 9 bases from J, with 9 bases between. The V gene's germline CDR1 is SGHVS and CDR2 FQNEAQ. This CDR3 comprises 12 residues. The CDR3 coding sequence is TGTGCCAGCAGCTTAGCGTCCGGGAGGCAGTACTTC. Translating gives CASSLASGRQYF.

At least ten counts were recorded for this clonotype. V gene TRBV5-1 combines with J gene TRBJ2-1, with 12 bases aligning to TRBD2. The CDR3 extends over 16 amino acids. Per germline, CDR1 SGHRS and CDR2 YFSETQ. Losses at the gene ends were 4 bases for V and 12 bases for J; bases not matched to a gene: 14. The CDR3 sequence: CASSLGLAGSQTGQFF. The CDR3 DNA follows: TGCGCCAGCAGCCTGGGACTAGCGGGTTCACAAACCGGGCAGTTCTTC. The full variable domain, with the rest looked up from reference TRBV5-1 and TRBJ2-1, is KAGVTQTPRYLIKTRGQQVTLSCSPISGHRSVSWYQQTPGQGLQFLFEYFSETQRNKGNFPGRFSGRQFSNSRSEMNVSTLELGDSALYLCASSLGLAGSQTGQFFGPGTRLTVL.

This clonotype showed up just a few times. CDR3 in DNA: TGCAGCGTTGAAGATCCCGGAGGGTTCCAGTTTTTT. This codes for CSVEDPGGFQFF. The chain combines TRBV29-1 with TRBJ1-4; D is unresolved. This CDR3 comprises 12 residues. V lost 0 bases to trimming and J lost 16 bases, with 15 bases between them. The germline gives CDR1 SQVTM, CDR2 ANQGSEA.

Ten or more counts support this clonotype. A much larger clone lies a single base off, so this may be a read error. CDR3 sequence (DNA): TGTGTCAGCAGCCCAGGACCCCGGGCAGCGCAGTATTTT. Amino acids: CVSSPGPRAAQYF. This chain links TRBV7-9 with TRBJ2-3, with D uncertain. Germline values: CDR1 SEHNR, CDR2 FQNEAQ (reference sequence). CDR3 length: 13 amino acids.

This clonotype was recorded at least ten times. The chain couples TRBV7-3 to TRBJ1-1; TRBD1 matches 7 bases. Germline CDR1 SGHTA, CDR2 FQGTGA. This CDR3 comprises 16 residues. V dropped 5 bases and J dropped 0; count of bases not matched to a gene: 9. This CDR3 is CASSPQGIGVNTEAFF. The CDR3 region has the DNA TGTGCCAGCAGCCCACAGGGGATCGGCGTGAACACTGAAGCTTTCTTT.

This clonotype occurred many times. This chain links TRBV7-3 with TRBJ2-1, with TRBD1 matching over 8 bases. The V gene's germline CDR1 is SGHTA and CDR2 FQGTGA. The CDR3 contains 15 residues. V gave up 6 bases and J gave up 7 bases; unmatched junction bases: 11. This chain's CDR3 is CASSPGQGIRNEQFF. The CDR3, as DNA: TGTGCCAGCAGTCCCGGACAGGGAATTCGAAATGAGCAGTTCTTC.

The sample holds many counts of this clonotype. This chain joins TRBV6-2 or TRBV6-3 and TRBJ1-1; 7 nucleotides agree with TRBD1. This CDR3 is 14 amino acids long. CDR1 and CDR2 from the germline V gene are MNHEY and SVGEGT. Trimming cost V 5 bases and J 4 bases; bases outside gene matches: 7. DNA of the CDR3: TGTGCCAGCAGTACCCAGGGGGGGCCCACTGAAGCTTTCTTT. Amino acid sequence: CASSTQGGPTEAFF.

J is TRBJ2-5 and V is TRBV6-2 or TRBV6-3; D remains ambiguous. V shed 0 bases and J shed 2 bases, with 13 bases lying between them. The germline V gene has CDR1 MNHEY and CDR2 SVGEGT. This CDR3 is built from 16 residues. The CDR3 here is CASSYSIQDVQETQYF. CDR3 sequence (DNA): TGTGCCAGCAGTTACTCTATTCAGGACGTTCAAGAGACCCAGTACTTC.

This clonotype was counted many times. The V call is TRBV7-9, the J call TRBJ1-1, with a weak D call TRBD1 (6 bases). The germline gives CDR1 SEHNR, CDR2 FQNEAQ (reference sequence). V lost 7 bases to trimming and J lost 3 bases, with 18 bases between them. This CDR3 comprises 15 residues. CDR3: CASTPMGGGDTEAFF. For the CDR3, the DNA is TGTGCCAGCACCCCGATGGGGGGCGGGGACACTGAAGCTTTCTTT.

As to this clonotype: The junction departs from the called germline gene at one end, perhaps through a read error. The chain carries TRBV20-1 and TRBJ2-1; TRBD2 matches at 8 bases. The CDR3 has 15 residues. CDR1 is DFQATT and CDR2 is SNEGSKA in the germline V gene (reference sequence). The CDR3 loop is CSASITGAGLAKQLF. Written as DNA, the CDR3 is TGCAGTGCTAGTATTACTGGCGCTGGACTAGCAAAGCAGCTCTTC.

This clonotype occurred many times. CDR3 nucleotides: TGTGCCAGCAGCTTAGGTGGCAGGAACGAGGAGCTGTTTTTT. Amino acid sequence: CASSLGGRNEELFF. The chain couples TRBV7-2 to TRBJ2-2; D is uncertain. Trimming cost V 1 base and J 10 bases, with 13 bases left between them. The CDR3 contains 14 residues. Germline V gene lookup returns CDR1 SGHTA and CDR2 FQGNSA.

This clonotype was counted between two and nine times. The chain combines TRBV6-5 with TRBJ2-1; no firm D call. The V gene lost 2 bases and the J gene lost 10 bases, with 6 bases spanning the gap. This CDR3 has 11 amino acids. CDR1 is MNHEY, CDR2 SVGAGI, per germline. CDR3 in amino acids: CASSYELEQFF. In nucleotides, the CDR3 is TGTGCCAGCAGTTACGAGCTAGAGCAGTTCTTC.

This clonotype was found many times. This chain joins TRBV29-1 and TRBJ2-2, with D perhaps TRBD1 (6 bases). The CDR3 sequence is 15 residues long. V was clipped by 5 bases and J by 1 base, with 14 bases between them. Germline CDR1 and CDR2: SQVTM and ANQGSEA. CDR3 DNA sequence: TGCAGCGTTACCACAGGGTTTTTGAACACCGGGGAGCTGTTTTTT. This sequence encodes CSVTTGFLNTGELFF.

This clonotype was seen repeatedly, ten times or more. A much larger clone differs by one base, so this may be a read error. As DNA, the CDR3 is TGTGCCAGCAGTTACGCGGGGGGACGTCAGCCCCAGTATTTT. Protein product: CASSYAGGRQPQYF. The chain is built from TRBV6-2 or TRBV6-3 and TRBJ1-5, with 8 nucleotides matching TRBD2. The end of the DNA fits TRBJ2-3 better, so the J call may be wrong. This CDR3 comprises 14 residues. Germline CDR1 and CDR2: MNHEY and SVGEGT.

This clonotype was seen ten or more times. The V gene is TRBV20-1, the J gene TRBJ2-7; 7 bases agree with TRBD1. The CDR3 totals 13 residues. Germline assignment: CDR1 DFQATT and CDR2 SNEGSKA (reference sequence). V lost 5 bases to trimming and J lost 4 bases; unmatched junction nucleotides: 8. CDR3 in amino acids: CSAPRQGPYEQYF. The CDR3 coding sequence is TGCAGTGCTCCCAGACAGGGTCCTTACGAGCAGTACTTC.

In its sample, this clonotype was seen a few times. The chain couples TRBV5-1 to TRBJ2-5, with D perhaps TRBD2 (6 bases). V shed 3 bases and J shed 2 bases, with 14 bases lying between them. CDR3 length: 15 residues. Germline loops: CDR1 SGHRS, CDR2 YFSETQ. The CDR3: CASSWFPGTQETQYF. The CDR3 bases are TGCGCCAGCAGCTGGTTTCCAGGGACTCAAGAGACCCAGTACTTC.

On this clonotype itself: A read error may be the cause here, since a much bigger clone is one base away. The DNA for the CDR3 is TGCGCCAGCAGCTTGGGTCGCCGGGGAGAGCAGTACTTC. Residues: CASSLGRRGEQYF. The rearrangement uses TRBV5-1 and TRBJ2-7; D perhaps matches TRBD2 (5 bases). Germline loops: CDR1 SGHRS, CDR2 YFSETQ. The CDR3 has 13 residues. V was pared by 0 bases and J by 7 bases, with 11 bases between.

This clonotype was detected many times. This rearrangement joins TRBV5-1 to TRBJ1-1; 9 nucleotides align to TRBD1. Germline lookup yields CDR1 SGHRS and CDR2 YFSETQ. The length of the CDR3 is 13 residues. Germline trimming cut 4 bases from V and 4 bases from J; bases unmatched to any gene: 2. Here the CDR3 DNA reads TGCGCCAGCAGCCAGGGACAGGGCACTGAAGCTTTCTTT. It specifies CASSQGQGTEAFF. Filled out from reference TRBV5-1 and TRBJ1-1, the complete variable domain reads KAGVTQTPRYLIKTRGQQVTLSCSPISGHRSVSWYQQTPGQGLQFLFEYFSETQRNKGNFPGRFSGRQFSNSRSEMNVSTLELGDSALYLCASSQGQGTEAFFGQGTRLTVV.

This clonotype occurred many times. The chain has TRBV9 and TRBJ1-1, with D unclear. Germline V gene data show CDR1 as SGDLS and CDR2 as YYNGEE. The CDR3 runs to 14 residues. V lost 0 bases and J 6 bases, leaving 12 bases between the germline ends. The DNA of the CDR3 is TGTGCCAGCAGCGTAGGGCCAGGTGTTGCTGAAGCTTTCTTT. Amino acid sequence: CASSVGPGVAEAFF. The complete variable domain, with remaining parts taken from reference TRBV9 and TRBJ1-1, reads DSGVTQTPKHLITATGQRVTLRCSPRSGDLSVYWYQQSLDQGLQFLIQYYNGEERAKGNILERFSAQQFPDLHSELNLSSLELGDSALYFCASSVGPGVAEAFFGQGTRLTVV.

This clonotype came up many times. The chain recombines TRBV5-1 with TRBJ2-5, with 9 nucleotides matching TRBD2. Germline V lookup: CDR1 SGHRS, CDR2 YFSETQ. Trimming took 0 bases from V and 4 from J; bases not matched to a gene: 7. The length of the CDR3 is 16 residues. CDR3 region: CASSLEIPSGIETQYF. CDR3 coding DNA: TGCGCCAGCAGCTTGGAAATCCCTAGCGGGATAGAGACCCAGTACTTC.

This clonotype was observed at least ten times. This CDR3 is CASSTRGTQPQHF. CDR3 bases: TGTGCCAGCAGCACCCGGGGGACTCAGCCCCAGCATTTT. The chain links TRBV7-2 to TRBJ1-5; perhaps TRBD1 as D (5 bases). The CDR3 spans 13 residues. V lost 5 bases and J 6 bases, leaving 11 bases between the germline ends. Looked up from germline, CDR1 is SGHTA and CDR2 is FQGNSA.

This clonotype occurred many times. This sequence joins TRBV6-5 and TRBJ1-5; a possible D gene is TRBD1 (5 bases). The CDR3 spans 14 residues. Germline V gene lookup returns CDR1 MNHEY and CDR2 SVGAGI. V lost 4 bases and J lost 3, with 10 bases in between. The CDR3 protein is CASSSGPPNQPQHF. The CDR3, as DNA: TGTGCCAGCAGTTCGGGGCCCCCCAATCAGCCCCAGCATTTT.

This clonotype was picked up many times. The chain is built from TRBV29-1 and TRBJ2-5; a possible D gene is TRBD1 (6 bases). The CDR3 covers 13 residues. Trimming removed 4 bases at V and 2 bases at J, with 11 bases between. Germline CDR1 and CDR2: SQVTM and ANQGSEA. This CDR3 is CSVGGGEQETQYF. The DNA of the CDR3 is TGCAGCGTTGGAGGGGGTGAACAAGAGACCCAGTACTTC.

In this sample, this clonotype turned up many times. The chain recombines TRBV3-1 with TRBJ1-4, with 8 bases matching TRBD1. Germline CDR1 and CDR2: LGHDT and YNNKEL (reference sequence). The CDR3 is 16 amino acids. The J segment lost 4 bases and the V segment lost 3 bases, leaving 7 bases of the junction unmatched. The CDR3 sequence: CASSHGRTGRNEKLFF. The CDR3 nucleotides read TGTGCCAGCAGCCACGGGCGGACAGGGCGTAATGAAAAACTGTTTTTT.

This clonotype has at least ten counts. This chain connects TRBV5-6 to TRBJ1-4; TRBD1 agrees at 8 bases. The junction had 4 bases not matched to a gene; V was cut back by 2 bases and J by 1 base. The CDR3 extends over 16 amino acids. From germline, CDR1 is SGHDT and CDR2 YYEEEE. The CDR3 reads CASSFGQGLTNEKLFF. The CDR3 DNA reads TGTGCCAGCAGCTTCGGACAGGGATTAACTAATGAAAAACTGTTTTTT.